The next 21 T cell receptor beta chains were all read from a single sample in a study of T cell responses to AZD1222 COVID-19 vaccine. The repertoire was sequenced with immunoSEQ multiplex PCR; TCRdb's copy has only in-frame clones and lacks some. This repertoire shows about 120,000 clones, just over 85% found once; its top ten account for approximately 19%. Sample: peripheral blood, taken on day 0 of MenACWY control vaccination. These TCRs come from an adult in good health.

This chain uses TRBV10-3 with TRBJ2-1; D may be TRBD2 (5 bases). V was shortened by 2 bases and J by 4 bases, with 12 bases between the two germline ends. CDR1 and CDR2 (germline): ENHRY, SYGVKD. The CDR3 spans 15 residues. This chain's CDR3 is CAISEILAKYNEQFF. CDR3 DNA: TGTGCCATCAGTGAGATTCTAGCCAAATACAATGAGCAGTTCTTC.

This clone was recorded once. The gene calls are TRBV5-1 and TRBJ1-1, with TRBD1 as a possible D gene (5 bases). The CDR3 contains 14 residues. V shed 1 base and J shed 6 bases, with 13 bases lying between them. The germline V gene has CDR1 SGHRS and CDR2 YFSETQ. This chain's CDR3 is CASSLNIPGAEAFF. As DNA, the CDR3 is TGCGCCAGCAGCTTGAACATACCGGGGGCTGAAGCTTTCTTT.

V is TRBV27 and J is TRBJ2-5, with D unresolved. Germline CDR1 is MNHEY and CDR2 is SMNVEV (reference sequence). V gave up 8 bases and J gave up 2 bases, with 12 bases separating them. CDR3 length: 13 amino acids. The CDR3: CASGDEKQETQYF. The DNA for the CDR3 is TGTGCCAGCGGGGATGAGAAACAAGAGACCCAGTACTTC.

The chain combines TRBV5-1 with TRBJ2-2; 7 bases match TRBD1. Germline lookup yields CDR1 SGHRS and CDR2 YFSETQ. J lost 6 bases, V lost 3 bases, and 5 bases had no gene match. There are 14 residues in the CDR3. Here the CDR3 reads CASSSTGAPGELFF. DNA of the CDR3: TGCGCCAGCAGCTCAACAGGGGCCCCCGGGGAGCTGTTTTTT. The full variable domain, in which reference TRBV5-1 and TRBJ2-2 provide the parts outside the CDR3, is KAGVTQTPRYLIKTRGQQVTLSCSPISGHRSVSWYQQTPGQGLQFLFEYFSETQRNKGNFPGRFSGRQFSNSRSEMNVSTLELGDSALYLCASSSTGAPGELFFGEGSRLTVL.

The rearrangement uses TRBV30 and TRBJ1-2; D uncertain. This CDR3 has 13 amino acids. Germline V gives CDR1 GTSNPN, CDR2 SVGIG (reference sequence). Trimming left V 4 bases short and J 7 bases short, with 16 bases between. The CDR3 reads CAWKGNSGTGYTF. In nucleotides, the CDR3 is TGTGCCTGGAAAGGCAACTCCGGAACTGGCTACACCTTC. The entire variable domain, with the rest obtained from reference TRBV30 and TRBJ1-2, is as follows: SQTIHQWPATLVQPVGSPLSLECTVEGTSNPNLYWYRQAAGRGLQLLFYSVGIGQISSEVPQNLSASRPQDRQFILSSKKLLLSDSGFYLCAWKGNSGTGYTFGSGTRLTVV.

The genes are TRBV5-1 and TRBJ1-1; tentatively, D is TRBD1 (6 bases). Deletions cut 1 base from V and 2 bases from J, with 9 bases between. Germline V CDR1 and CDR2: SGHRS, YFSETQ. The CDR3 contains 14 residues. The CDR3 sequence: CASSLRGANTEAFF. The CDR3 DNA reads TGCGCCAGCAGCTTGAGGGGGGCAAACACTGAAGCTTTCTTT.

In DNA, the CDR3 is TGTGCCAGCAGCCAACCTGACAGTAAAGAGACCCAGTACTTC. This sequence encodes CASSQPDSKETQYF. The V and J genes are TRBV3-1 (or the pseudogene TRBV3-2) and TRBJ2-5; D is perhaps TRBD1 (5 bases). This CDR3 comprises 14 residues. Trimming left V 2 bases short and J 3 bases short, with 10 bases between. Germline V gene lookup returns CDR1 LGHDT and CDR2 YNNKEL (reference sequence).

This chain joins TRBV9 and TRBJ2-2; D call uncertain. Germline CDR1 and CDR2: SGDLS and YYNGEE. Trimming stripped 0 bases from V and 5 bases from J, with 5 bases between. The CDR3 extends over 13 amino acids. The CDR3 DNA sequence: TGTGCCAGCAGCGTAGTGGTTACCGGGGAGCTGTTTTTT. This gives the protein CASSVVVTGELFF.

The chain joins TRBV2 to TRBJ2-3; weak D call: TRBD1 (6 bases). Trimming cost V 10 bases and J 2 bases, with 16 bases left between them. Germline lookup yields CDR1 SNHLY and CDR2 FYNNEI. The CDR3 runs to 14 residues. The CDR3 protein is CAIEGVRPTDTQYF. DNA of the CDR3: TGTGCCATCGAGGGGGTCCGACCCACAGATACGCAGTATTTT.

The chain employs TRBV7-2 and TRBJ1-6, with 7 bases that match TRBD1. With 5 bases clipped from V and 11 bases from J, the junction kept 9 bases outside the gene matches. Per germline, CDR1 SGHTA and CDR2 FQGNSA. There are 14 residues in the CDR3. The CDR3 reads CASSLQGTLPPLHF. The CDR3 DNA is TGTGCCAGCAGCCTACAGGGGACTTTACCACCCCTCCACTTT.

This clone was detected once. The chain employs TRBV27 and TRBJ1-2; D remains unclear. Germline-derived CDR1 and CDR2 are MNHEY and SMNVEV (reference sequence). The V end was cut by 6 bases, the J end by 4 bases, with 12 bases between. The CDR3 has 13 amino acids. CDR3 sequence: CASRLSLGYGYTF. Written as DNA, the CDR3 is TGTGCCAGCAGGCTCTCCCTTGGCTATGGCTACACCTTC.

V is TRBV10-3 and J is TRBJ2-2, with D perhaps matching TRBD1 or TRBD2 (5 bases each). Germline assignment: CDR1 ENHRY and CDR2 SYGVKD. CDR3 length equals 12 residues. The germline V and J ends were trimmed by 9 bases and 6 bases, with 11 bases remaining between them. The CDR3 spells CAIGTGPGELFF. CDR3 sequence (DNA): TGTGCCATAGGCACGGGACCCGGGGAGCTGTTTTTT.

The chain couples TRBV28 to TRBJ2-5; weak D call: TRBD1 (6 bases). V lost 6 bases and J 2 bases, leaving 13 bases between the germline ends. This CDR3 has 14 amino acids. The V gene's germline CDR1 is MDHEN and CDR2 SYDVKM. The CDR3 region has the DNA TGTGCCAGCAGCTCCGGGACACTGCAAGAGACCCAGTACTTC. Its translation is CASSSGTLQETQYF.

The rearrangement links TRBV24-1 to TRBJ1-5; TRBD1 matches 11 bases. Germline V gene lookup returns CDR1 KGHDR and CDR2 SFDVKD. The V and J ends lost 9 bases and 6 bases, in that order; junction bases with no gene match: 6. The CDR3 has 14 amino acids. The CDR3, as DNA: TGTGCCACCGCCGGACAGGGGGCGATTCAGCCCCAGCATTTT. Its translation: CATAGQGAIQPQHF.

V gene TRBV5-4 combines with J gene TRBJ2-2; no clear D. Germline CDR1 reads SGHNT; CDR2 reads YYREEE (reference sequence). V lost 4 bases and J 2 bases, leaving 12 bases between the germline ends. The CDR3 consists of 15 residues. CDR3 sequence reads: CASSPDRPNTGELFF. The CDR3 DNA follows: TGTGCCAGCAGCCCCGACCGGCCAAACACCGGGGAGCTGTTTTTT.

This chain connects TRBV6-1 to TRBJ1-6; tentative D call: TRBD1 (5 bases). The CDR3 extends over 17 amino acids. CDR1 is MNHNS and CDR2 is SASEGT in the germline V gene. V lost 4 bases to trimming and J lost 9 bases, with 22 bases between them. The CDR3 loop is CASSAPATGAASSPLHF. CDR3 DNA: TGTGCCAGCAGTGCGCCCGCTACCGGGGCCGCGAGTTCACCCCTCCACTTT.

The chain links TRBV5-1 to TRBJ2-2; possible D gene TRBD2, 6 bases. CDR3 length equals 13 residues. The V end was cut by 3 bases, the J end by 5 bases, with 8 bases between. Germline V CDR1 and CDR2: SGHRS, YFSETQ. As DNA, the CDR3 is TGCGCCAGCAGCTCTCTAGCGACCGGGGAGCTGTTTTTT. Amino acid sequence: CASSSLATGELFF.

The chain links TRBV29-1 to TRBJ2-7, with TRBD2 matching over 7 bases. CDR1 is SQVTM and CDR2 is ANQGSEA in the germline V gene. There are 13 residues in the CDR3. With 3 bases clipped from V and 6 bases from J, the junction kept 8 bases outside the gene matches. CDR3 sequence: CSVDWSGNGEQYF. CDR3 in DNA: TGCAGCGTTGACTGGAGCGGGAACGGCGAGCAGTACTTC.

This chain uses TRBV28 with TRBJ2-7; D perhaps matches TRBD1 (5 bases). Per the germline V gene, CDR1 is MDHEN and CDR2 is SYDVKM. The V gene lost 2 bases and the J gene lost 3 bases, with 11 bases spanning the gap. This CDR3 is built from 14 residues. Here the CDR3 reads CASSLKGQDYEQYF. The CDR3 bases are TGTGCCAGCAGTTTAAAGGGGCAGGACTACGAGCAGTACTTC.

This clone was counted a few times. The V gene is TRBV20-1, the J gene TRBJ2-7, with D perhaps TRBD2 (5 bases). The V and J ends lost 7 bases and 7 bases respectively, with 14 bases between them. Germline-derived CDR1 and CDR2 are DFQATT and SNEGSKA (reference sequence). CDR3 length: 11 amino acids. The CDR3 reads CSGRGRGEQYF. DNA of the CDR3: TGCAGTGGGCGAGGCCGGGGAGAGCAGTACTTC.

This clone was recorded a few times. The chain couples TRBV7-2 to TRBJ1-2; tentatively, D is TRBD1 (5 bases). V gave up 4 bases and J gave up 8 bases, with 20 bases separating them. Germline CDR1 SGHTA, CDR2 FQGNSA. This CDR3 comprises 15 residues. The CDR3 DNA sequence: TGTGCCAGCAGCTCCCGAAGGGGATACGTCGAGGGCTACACCTTC. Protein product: CASSSRRGYVEGYTF. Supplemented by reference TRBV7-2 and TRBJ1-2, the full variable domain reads GAGVSQSPSNKVTEKGKDVELRCDPISGHTALYWYRQSLGQGLEFLIYFQGNSAPDKSGLPSDRFSAERTGGSVSTLTIQRTQQEDSAVYLCASSSRRGYVEGYTFGSGTRLTVV.